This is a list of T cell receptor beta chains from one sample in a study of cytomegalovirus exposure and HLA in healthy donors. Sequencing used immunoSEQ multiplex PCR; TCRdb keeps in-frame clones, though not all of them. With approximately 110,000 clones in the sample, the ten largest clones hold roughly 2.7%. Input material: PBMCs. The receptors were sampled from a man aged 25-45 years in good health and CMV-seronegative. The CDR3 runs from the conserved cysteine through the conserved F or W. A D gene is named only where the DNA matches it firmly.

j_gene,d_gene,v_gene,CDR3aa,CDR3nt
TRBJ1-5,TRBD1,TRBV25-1,CASFRRGQGAQPQHF,TGTGCCAGCTTTCGGCGGGGACAGGGCGCTCAGCCCCAGCATTTT
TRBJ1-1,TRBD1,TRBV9,CASDTGEAAFF,TGTGCCAGCGATACAGGGGAGGCAGCTTTCTTT
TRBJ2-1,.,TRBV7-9,CASSSPVGALVDEQFF,TGTGCCAGCAGCTCCCCCGTTGGAGCGCTGGTTGATGAGCAGTTCTTC
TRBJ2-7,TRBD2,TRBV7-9,CASSSTSGRPTHPSYEQYF,TGTGCCAGCAGCTCGACTAGCGGGAGGCCGACTCACCCTTCCTACGAGCAGTACTTC
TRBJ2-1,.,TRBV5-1,CASSLGFTGWFF,TGCGCCAGCAGCTTGGGATTTACCGGTTGGTTCTTC
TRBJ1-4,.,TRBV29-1,CSALSPLLYSEKLFF,TGCAGCGCTCTATCCCCACTCCTATACAGTGAAAAACTGTTTTTT
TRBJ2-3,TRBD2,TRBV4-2,CASSPGLADTDTRYF,TGTGCCAGCAGCCCCGGACTAGCGGACACAGATACGCGGTATTTT
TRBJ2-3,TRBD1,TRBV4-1,CASSHVPGQGASTDTQYF,TGCGCCAGCAGCCACGTTCCGGGGCAGGGGGCTTCCACAGATACGCAGTATTTT
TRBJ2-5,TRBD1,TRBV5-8,CATPRGSGETQYF,TGTGCCACCCCCAGGGGGAGTGGAGAGACCCAGTACTTC
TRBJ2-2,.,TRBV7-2,CASTYGGNTGELFF,TGTGCCAGTACCTACGGGGGGAACACCGGGGAGCTGTTTTTT
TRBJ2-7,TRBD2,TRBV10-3,CAISNQGGHGYEQYF,TGTGCCATCAGCAACCAGGGAGGGCACGGCTACGAGCAGTACTTC
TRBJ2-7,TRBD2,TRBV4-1,CASSQGLAGTYEQYF,TGCGCCAGCAGCCAAGGTCTAGCGGGAACGTACGAGCAGTACTTC
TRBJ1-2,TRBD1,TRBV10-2,CASRTGGFYGYTF,TGCGCCAGCAGAACAGGGGGTTTCTATGGCTACACCTTC
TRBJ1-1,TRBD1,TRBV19,CASSPLVGQGEYTEAFF,TGTGCCAGTAGTCCCCTTGTGGGACAGGGTGAATACACTGAAGCTTTCTTT
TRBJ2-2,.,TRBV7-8,CASSQGAGELFF,TGTGCCAGCAGCCAAGGGGCCGGGGAGCTGTTTTTT
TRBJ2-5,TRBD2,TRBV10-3,CAISSGTETQYF,TGTGCCATCAGTAGCGGGACAGAGACCCAGTACTTC
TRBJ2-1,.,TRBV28,CASSPIDRSFYNEQFF,TGTGCCAGCAGTCCAATCGACAGGAGTTTCTACAATGAGCAGTTCTTC
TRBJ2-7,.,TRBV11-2,CASTSIAGSYEQYF,TGTGCCAGCACCTCGATCGCAGGCTCCTACGAGCAGTACTTC
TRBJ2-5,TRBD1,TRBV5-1,CASSMDRPDQETQYF,TGCGCCAGCAGCATGGACAGGCCCGACCAAGAGACCCAGTACTTC
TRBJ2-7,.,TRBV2,CASRTTGYEQYF,TGTGCCAGCAGGACCACAGGGTACGAGCAGTACTTC
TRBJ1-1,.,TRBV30,CAWSVRAGARTEAFF,TGTGCCTGGAGTGTACGGGCAGGGGCGCGTACTGAAGCTTTCTTT
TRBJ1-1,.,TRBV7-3,CASKGGMNTEAFF,TGTGCCAGCAAGGGAGGGATGAACACTGAAGCTTTCTTT
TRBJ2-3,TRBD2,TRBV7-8,CASSYPGLAGGVPLSTDTQYF,TGTGCCAGCAGCTACCCCGGACTAGCGGGAGGGGTACCCCTTAGCACAGATACGCAGTATTTT